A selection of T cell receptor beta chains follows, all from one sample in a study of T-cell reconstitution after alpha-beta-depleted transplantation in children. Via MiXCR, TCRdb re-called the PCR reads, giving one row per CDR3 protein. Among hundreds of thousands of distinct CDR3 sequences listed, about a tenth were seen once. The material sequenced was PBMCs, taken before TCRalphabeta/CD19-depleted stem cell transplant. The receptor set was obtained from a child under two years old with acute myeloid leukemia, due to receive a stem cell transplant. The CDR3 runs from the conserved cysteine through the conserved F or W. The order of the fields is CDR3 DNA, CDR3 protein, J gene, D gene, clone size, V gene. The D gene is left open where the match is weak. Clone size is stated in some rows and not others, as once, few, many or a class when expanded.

cdr3_nt: TGTGCCAGCAGCTCCACCGCCCGGGGACCGTTCTTC
cdr3_aa: CASSSTARGPFF
j_call: TRBJ2-1
d_call: NA
clone_size: few
v_call: TRBV7-9

cdr3_nt: TGTGCCAGCAGCCCCACGTTCCAAGAGACCCAGTACTTC
cdr3_aa: CASSPTFQETQYF
j_call: TRBJ2-5
d_call: NA
clone_size: many
v_call: TRBV7-7

cdr3_nt: TGCAGTGCTCCATATAGGGGCGAGCAGTACTTC
cdr3_aa: CSAPYRGEQYF
j_call: TRBJ2-7
d_call: NA
clone_size: many
v_call: TRBV20-1

cdr3_nt: TGTGCCAGCAGCTTCCTCCTATCGGCCAACGTCCTGACTTTC
cdr3_aa: CASSFLLSANVLTF
j_call: TRBJ2-6
d_call: NA
clone_size: many
v_call: TRBV7-8

cdr3_nt: TGTGCCAGCAGGCCAGGGACAGGGGGCAGAGATACGCAGTATTTT
cdr3_aa: CASRPGTGGRDTQYF
j_call: TRBJ2-3
d_call: TRBD1
clone_size: many
v_call: TRBV12-3/TRBV12-4

cdr3_nt: TGCGCCAGCAGCCCCAGACAGGGGACGAATGAAAAACTGTTTTTT
cdr3_aa: CASSPRQGTNEKLFF
j_call: TRBJ1-4
d_call: TRBD1
clone_size: many
v_call: TRBV5-1

cdr3_nt: TGTGCCAGCAGCTTGACTGGGCCTCCTGCGGAGACCCAGTACTTC
cdr3_aa: CASSLTGPPAETQYF
j_call: TRBJ2-5
d_call: NA
clone_size: few
v_call: TRBV11-1

cdr3_nt: TGTGCCAGCAGTGAAAGGAGCTCTGGGGCCAACGTCCTGACTTTC
cdr3_aa: CASSERSSGANVLTF
j_call: TRBJ2-6
d_call: NA
clone_size: few
v_call: TRBV2

cdr3_nt: TGTGCCAGCAGTGAAGGGGTTCAGCCCCAGCATTTT
cdr3_aa: CASSEGVQPQHF
j_call: TRBJ1-5
d_call: NA
clone_size: many
v_call: TRBV25-1

cdr3_nt: TGTGCCAGCAGTTTCGAGCCAGGGAGCAATTCACCCCTCCACTTT
cdr3_aa: CASSFEPGSNSPLHF
j_call: TRBJ1-6
d_call: NA
clone_size: many
v_call: TRBV27

cdr3_nt: TGCGCCAGCAGCGAGTCTGCAGGAGGGGGCAATGAGCAGTTCTTC
cdr3_aa: CASSESAGGGNEQFF
j_call: TRBJ2-1
d_call: NA
clone_size: many
v_call: TRBV5-1

cdr3_nt: TGTGCCAGCAGTTTCGGGCGGGTCAATCAGCCCCAGCATTTT
cdr3_aa: CASSFGRVNQPQHF
j_call: TRBJ1-5
d_call: NA
clone_size: many
v_call: TRBV12-3/TRBV12-4

cdr3_nt: TGCGCCAGCAGCCCCATGACTAGCGGGAGTAGCACAGATACGCAGTATTTT
cdr3_aa: CASSPMTSGSSTDTQYF
j_call: TRBJ2-3
d_call: TRBD2
clone_size: many
v_call: TRBV5-1

cdr3_nt: TGTGCCAGCAGCTCTGGGACTGCCGGCGAGCAGTACTTC
cdr3_aa: CASSSGTAGEQYF
j_call: TRBJ2-7
d_call: NA
clone_size: many
v_call: TRBV7-9

cdr3_nt: TGTGCCAGCAGCCTAGCGGGTTTAGATACGCAGTATTTT
cdr3_aa: CASSLAGLDTQYF
j_call: TRBJ2-3
d_call: TRBD2
clone_size: many
v_call: TRBV7-9

cdr3_nt: TGTGCCAGCAGCAGTAGCGGGAGGGACGCAGATACGCAGTATTTT
cdr3_aa: CASSSSGRDADTQYF
j_call: TRBJ2-3
d_call: TRBD2
clone_size: few
v_call: TRBV7-3

cdr3_nt: TGTGCCAGCAGCTGGTGGACTAGCGGGAGTAATGAGCAGTTCTTC
cdr3_aa: CASSWWTSGSNEQFF
j_call: TRBJ2-1
d_call: TRBD2
clone_size: many
v_call: TRBV11-2

cdr3_nt: TGCAGCGTTGGTCTAGCGATAACAGATACGCAGTATTTT
cdr3_aa: CSVGLAITDTQYF
j_call: TRBJ2-3
d_call: NA
clone_size: many
v_call: TRBV29-1

cdr3_nt: TGTGCCAGCAGCCAAGTGGGTGGGAGGGCCATTGGGACCTACGAGCAGTACTTC
cdr3_aa: CASSQVGGRAIGTYEQYF
j_call: TRBJ2-7
d_call: TRBD2
clone_size: many
v_call: TRBV3-1

cdr3_nt: TGTGCCAGCAACGAGTACCAAGAGACCCAGTACTTC
cdr3_aa: CASNEYQETQYF
j_call: TRBJ2-5
d_call: NA
clone_size: few
v_call: TRBV28

cdr3_nt: TGCAGTGCTACTCAGGGGCGCGAGCAGTACTTC
cdr3_aa: CSATQGREQYF
j_call: TRBJ2-7
d_call: NA
clone_size: many
v_call: TRBV20-1

cdr3_nt: TGTGCCAGCAGCCCGCGGAGAGGGACTAGCGGGGGGACTCTGCAAGCCGGGGAGCTGTTTTTT
cdr3_aa: CASSPRRGTSGGTLQAGELFF
j_call: TRBJ2-2
d_call: TRBD2
clone_size: NA
v_call: TRBV9

cdr3_nt: TGTGCCAGCAGGTCTACAGGGGGCACCGGAAACACCATATATTTT
cdr3_aa: CASRSTGGTGNTIYF
j_call: TRBJ1-3
d_call: TRBD1
clone_size: NA
v_call: TRBV12-3/TRBV12-4

cdr3_nt: TGTGCCAGCAGGTACTTCCAAAGCTACGAGCAGTACTTC
cdr3_aa: CASRYFQSYEQYF
j_call: TRBJ2-7
d_call: NA
clone_size: many
v_call: TRBV2

cdr3_nt: TGCGCCAGCAGCTTGGAGAGACTAGCAGACACAGATACGCAGTATTTT
cdr3_aa: CASSLERLADTDTQYF
j_call: TRBJ2-3
d_call: TRBD2
clone_size: many
v_call: TRBV5-1

cdr3_nt: TGTGCCAGCATCGGCTCCGAGTCCCGGGAGCTGTTTTTT
cdr3_aa: CASIGSESRELFF
j_call: TRBJ2-2
d_call: NA
clone_size: NA
v_call: TRBV2

cdr3_nt: TGTGCCAGCAGTGGATCTCTGATGAACACTGAAGCTTTCTTT
cdr3_aa: CASSGSLMNTEAFF
j_call: TRBJ1-1
d_call: NA
clone_size: many
v_call: TRBV27

cdr3_nt: TGCAGCGTTGTAGCGGGGCGCACTGAAGCTTTCTTT
cdr3_aa: CSVVAGRTEAFF
j_call: TRBJ1-1
d_call: NA
clone_size: many
v_call: TRBV29-1

cdr3_nt: TGTGCCAGCAGTTTCCTAAACCCCCCGGGACTAGCGGGGGGGCTGCAGTATTTT
cdr3_aa: CASSFLNPPGLAGGLQYF
j_call: TRBJ2-3
d_call: TRBD2
clone_size: many
v_call: TRBV28

cdr3_nt: TGTGCCATTTTAGCGGGAGCCCCCTCCTACGAGCAGTACTTC
cdr3_aa: CAILAGAPSYEQYF
j_call: TRBJ2-7
d_call: TRBD2
clone_size: many
v_call: TRBV10-3

cdr3_nt: TGTGCCAGCAGCTTAGGACTAGCGGGGGATTATGAGCAGTTCTTC
cdr3_aa: CASSLGLAGDYEQFF
j_call: TRBJ2-1
d_call: TRBD2
clone_size: many
v_call: TRBV7-7

cdr3_nt: TGTGCCAGCAGCTTAGACAGGGGGAAATCACCCCTCCACTTT
cdr3_aa: CASSLDRGKSPLHF
j_call: TRBJ1-6
d_call: TRBD1
clone_size: many
v_call: TRBV11-2

cdr3_nt: TGCAGCGTTGCAGGCAGCAATCAGCCCCAGCATTTT
cdr3_aa: CSVAGSNQPQHF
j_call: TRBJ1-5
d_call: NA
clone_size: many
v_call: TRBV29-1

cdr3_nt: TGCGCCAGCAGCTTGGTATGGCTCACGGGAGAGACCTACGAGCAGTACTTC
cdr3_aa: CASSLVWLTGETYEQYF
j_call: TRBJ2-7
d_call: NA
clone_size: many
v_call: TRBV5-1

cdr3_nt: TGCAGTGGTAGAGTGTCCCTCTGGGGGGATGAGCAGTTCTTC
cdr3_aa: CSGRVSLWGDEQFF
j_call: TRBJ2-1
d_call: NA
clone_size: many
v_call: TRBV20-1

cdr3_nt: TGTGCCAGCAGCCGGGACAGAGAGTATACTCGCTACGAGCAGTACTTC
cdr3_aa: CASSRDREYTRYEQYF
j_call: TRBJ2-7
d_call: TRBD1
clone_size: many
v_call: TRBV12-3/TRBV12-4

cdr3_nt: TGTGCCAGCAGCATCGGACAGCCGGCCAAAAACATTCAGTACTTC
cdr3_aa: CASSIGQPAKNIQYF
j_call: TRBJ2-4
d_call: NA
clone_size: many
v_call: TRBV11-2

cdr3_nt: TGCGCCAGCAGCTTGGTGGTCAGCGGGAACACCGGGGAGCTGTTTTTT
cdr3_aa: CASSLVVSGNTGELFF
j_call: TRBJ2-2
d_call: NA
clone_size: many
v_call: TRBV5-1

cdr3_nt: TGCGCCAGCAGCGCGATAGCGGGTCCGCCCGGGGAGCTGTTTTTT
cdr3_aa: CASSAIAGPPGELFF
j_call: TRBJ2-2
d_call: TRBD2
clone_size: NA
v_call: TRBV5-1

cdr3_nt: TGCAGCGGGACCGGGACTACGAACACCGGGGAGCTGTTTTTT
cdr3_aa: CSGTGTTNTGELFF
j_call: TRBJ2-2
d_call: TRBD2
clone_size: many
v_call: TRBV29-1

cdr3_nt: TGTGCCAGCAGCCAAGGACAGGGCCAAAACTATGGCTACACCTTC
cdr3_aa: CASSQGQGQNYGYTF
j_call: TRBJ1-2
d_call: TRBD1
clone_size: NA
v_call: TRBV4-2

cdr3_nt: TGTGCCAGCAGCTTCCTAGCGGGGGGCCCTATTAACACCGGGGAGCTGTTTTTT
cdr3_aa: CASSFLAGGPINTGELFF
j_call: TRBJ2-2
d_call: TRBD2
clone_size: NA
v_call: TRBV7-3

cdr3_nt: TGCAGTGCTCGAAAGCTGAGCTCCTACAATGAGCAGTTCTTC
cdr3_aa: CSARKLSSYNEQFF
j_call: TRBJ2-1
d_call: NA
clone_size: many
v_call: TRBV20-1

cdr3_nt: TGTGCCAGCAACTTCGGGACAGGGCCCTACGAGCAGTACTTC
cdr3_aa: CASNFGTGPYEQYF
j_call: TRBJ2-7
d_call: TRBD1
clone_size: many
v_call: TRBV6-1

cdr3_nt: TGTGCCAGCAGCCTTTCGGGGGTTTTGGGGACTGAAGCTTTCTTT
cdr3_aa: CASSLSGVLGTEAFF
j_call: TRBJ1-1
d_call: NA
clone_size: many
v_call: TRBV7-8

cdr3_nt: TGTGCCAGCCTCCGGGAGGCCACAGATACGCAGCATTTT
cdr3_aa: CASLREATDTQHF
j_call: TRBJ1-5
d_call: NA
clone_size: few
v_call: TRBV7-9

cdr3_nt: TGCGCCAGCAGCGACTTACTAGCGGGAGGAGAGACCCAGTACTTC
cdr3_aa: CASSDLLAGGETQYF
j_call: TRBJ2-5
d_call: TRBD2
clone_size: many
v_call: TRBV5-1

cdr3_nt: TGTGCCAGCAGTTTGCGTCTTCGGATCAAGGGAGGCCTTACAGATACGCAGTATTTT
cdr3_aa: CASSLRLRIKGGLTDTQYF
j_call: TRBJ2-3
d_call: NA
clone_size: many
v_call: TRBV12-3/TRBV12-4